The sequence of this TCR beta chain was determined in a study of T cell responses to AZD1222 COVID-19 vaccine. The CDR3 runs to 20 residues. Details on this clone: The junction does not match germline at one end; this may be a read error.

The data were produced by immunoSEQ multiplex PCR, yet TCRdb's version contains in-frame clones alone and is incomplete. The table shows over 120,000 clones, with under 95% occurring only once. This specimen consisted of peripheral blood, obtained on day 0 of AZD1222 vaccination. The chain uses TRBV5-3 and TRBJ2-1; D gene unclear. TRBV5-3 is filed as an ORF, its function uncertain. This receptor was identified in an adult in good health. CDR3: CDRSLPRPNPLPRLRNEQFF. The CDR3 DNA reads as TGTGACAGAAGCTTGCCCCGTCCCAACCCCCTACCACGTCTGCGGAATGAGCAGTTCTTC.